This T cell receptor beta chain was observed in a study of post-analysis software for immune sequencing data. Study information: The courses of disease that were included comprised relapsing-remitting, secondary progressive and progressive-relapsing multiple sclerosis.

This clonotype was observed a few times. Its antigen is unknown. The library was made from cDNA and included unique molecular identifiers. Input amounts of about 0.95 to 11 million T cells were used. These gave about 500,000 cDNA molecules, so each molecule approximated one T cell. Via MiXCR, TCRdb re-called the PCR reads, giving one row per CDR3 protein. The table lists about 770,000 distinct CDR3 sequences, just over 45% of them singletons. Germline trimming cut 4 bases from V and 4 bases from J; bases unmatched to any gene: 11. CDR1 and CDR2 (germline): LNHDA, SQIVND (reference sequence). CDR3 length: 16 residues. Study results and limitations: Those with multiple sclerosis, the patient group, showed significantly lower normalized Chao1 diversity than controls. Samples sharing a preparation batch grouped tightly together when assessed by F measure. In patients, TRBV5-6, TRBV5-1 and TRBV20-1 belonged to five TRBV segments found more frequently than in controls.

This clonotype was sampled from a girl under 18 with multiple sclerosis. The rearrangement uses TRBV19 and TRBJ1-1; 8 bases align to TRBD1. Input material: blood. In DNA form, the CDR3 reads TGTGCCAGTAGTAAACCAAGAGGACAGGGTTCCACTGAAGCTTTCTTT. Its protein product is CASSKPRGQGSTEAFF.